This T cell receptor (beta chain) was sequenced for a study of T cell repertoires in cytomegalovirus infection (dated by TCRdb to between 2017 and 2020). Study-level background: The peptide stimulations were aimed at well-studied HLA-B-restricted epitopes as well as recently identified HLA-C-restricted CMV epitopes, whose presentation resists viral immunomodulation. Donor HLA type was relevant to the analysis, because carriage of CMV infection together with the matching HLA type was indicated by public TCR beta signatures.

Read against the paper, the sample's treatment or condition label means: in vitro stimulation with specific CMV peptide epitopes to enrich CMV-specific T cells. Concerning this clonotype: What antigen it recognizes has not been identified. Base qualities are not recorded, but no much larger clone differs from it by a single base.

Beyond this particular receptor, the publication reports: The ex vivo response was dominated by HLA-C-restricted CMV-specific TCR beta clonotypes, which also provided the single most frequent clonotype in two of eight donors. In both this cohort and an independent cohort of several hundred donors, the cumulative frequency of public TCR beta family members distinguished carriers of CMV infection plus the relevant HLA type.

There are 14 amino acids in the CDR3, from cysteine to phenylalanine inclusive. The only DNA kept is the CDR3, 42 bases in frame from the first base. In the germline V gene (reference sequence), CDR1 corresponds to LNHDA and CDR2 to SQIVND. Trimming removed 8 bases from V and 2 bases from J, leaving 13 bases between the germline ends. The sequencer was an Illumina HiSeq 1500. Through fastp at Q25 and MiXCR, TCRdb rebuilt clones from the public reads, retaining in-frame beta chains. When rows share a CDR3 protein, they turn into one entry using the most common DNA and genes. Present in this sample are about 890,000 distinct CDR3 sequences, around 31% of which were seen just once. Roughly 13% of the sample comes from the top ten.

The sequences come from cultured CD8+ T cells from PBMCs, collected from culture after CMV antigen stimulation. The receptor comes from a human donor in good health (CMV status not recorded). Some clones in this sample may be carry-over from other donors' samples. The V and J genes are TRBV19 and TRBJ1-5; the D gene cannot be resolved reliably. In nucleotide form, the sequence is TGTGCCAGTCGCCTGGGCCTAGGCAATCAGCCCCAGCATTTT. The resulting protein is CASRLGLGNQPQHF.